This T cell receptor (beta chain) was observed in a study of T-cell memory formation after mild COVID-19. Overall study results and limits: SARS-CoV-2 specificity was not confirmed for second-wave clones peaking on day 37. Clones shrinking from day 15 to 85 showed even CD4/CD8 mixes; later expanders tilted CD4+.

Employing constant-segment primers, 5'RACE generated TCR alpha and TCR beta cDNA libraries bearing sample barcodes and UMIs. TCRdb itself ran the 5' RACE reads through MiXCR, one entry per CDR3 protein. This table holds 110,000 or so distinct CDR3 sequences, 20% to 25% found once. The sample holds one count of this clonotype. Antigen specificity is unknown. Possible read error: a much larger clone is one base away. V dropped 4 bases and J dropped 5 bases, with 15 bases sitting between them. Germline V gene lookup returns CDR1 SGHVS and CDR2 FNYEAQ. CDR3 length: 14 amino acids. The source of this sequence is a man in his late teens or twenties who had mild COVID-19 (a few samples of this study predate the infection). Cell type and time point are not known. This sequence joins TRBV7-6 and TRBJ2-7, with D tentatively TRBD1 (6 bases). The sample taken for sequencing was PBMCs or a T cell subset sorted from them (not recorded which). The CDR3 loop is CASSWDTVGNEQYF. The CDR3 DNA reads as TGTGCCAGCAGCTGGGACACAGTGGGCAACGAGCAGTACTTC.